The 25 T cell receptor beta chains in this list originate from one sample, sequenced in a study of glioma-infiltrating T cells. TCR alpha and beta CDR3 regions were amplified from RNA using iRepertoire nested multiplex PCR. TCRdb reprocessed the multiplex PCR reads with MiXCR, giving one entry per CDR3 protein. The sample consists of more than 300,000 distinct CDR3 sequences, 41% of them appearing once. Sequenced: glioma tissue, nonneoplastic brain tissue, or PBMCs (not recorded which). Receptors originate from a human donor with low-grade glioma or glioblastoma, undergoing nonglioma brain surgery, or in good health (not recorded which).

This clonotype was seen ten or more times. This sequence joins TRBV25-1 and TRBJ2-1; TRBD2 agrees at 10 bases. J gave up 6 bases and V 6 bases, and 5 bases lay outside the gene matches. The CDR3 covers 14 residues. Looked up from germline, CDR1 is MGHDK and CDR2 is SYGVNS. The CDR3 DNA follows: TGTGCCAGCAGGGCTAGCGGGAGCCCCAATGAGCAGTTCTTC. This codes for CASRASGSPNEQFF.

Ten or more counts support this clonotype. The chain joins TRBV4-3 to TRBJ2-5, with D perhaps TRBD1 (5 bases). Trimming removed 0 bases from V and 4 bases from J, with 6 bases in between. Germline V lookup: CDR1 LGHNA, CDR2 YSLEER. CDR3 size: 13 residues. CDR3 coding DNA: TGCGCCAGCAGCCAAGAAAGGGGAGAGACCCAGTACTTC. Translated: CASSQERGETQYF.

V and J are TRBV2 and TRBJ1-6; D unresolved. The length of the CDR3 is 15 residues. Germline V gives CDR1 SNHLY, CDR2 FYNNEI. V was cut by 3 bases and J by 13 bases, with 19 bases left in between. The CDR3 DNA reads as TGTGCCAGCAGTGACGAAGGAAGAGGAAGAAATCCCCTCCACTTT. Amino acid sequence: CASSDEGRGRNPLHF.

This clonotype was counted at least ten times. The chain employs TRBV7-2 and TRBJ1-1; 7 bases match TRBD1. Trimming took 5 bases from V and 0 from J; bases not matched to a gene: 9. The CDR3 has 16 residues. Germline CDR1 and CDR2: SGHTA and FQGNSA. The CDR3: CASSRGLSPMNTEAFF. The CDR3 coding sequence is TGTGCCAGCAGCAGGGGGCTGTCGCCCATGAACACTGAAGCTTTCTTT.

This clonotype has at least ten counts. This chain connects TRBV6-1 to TRBJ1-1; weak D call: TRBD1 (5 bases). From germline, CDR1 is MNHNS and CDR2 SASEGT. The CDR3 is 13 amino acids. With 7 bases removed from V and 2 bases from J, the gap between germline ends came to 11 bases. CDR3 sequence reads: CASNIRGNTEAFF. Written as DNA, the CDR3 is TGTGCCAGCAATATAAGGGGTAACACTGAAGCTTTCTTT.

In its sample, this clonotype was seen a few times. This rearrangement joins TRBV12-3 or TRBV12-4 to TRBJ1-2, with no clear D. Trimming took off 7 bases at V and 0 bases at J, with 12 bases between the two ends. The CDR3 spans 14 residues. The CDR3 reads CASISTESNYGYTF. CDR3 DNA sequence: TGTGCCAGCATCTCAACAGAGTCTAACTATGGCTACACCTTC.

V gene TRBV7-9 combines with J gene TRBJ2-1; D is unclear. Trimming removed 6 bases from V and 7 bases from J, with 10 bases in between. There are 12 residues in the CDR3. The germline CDR1 and CDR2 sequences are SEHNR and FQNEAQ (reference sequence). The CDR3 coding sequence is TGTGCCAGCAGTTCGAGTTGGAATGAGCAGTTCTTC. It specifies CASSSSWNEQFF.

This clonotype was seen more than once but under ten times. The chain carries TRBV27 and TRBJ1-4; 9 bases map to TRBD1. The CDR3 runs 17 residues. Per germline, CDR1 MNHEY and CDR2 SMNVEV (reference sequence). J lost 3 bases, V lost 3 bases, and 8 bases had no gene match. CDR3 in DNA: TGTGCCAGCAGTTTGGCTGGGACAGGGTTCGCTAATGAAAAACTGTTTTTT. As protein: CASSLAGTGFANEKLFF.

This sequence joins TRBV2 and TRBJ2-1, with D possibly being TRBD1 or TRBD2 (5 bases each). CDR3 length: 15 residues. Deletions cut 6 bases from V and 6 bases from J, with 18 bases between. Germline V lookup: CDR1 SNHLY, CDR2 FYNNEI. The CDR3 DNA reads as TGTGCCAGCAGCGGAAACGCTAGGGACGGCAATGAGCAGTTCTTC. Its protein is CASSGNARDGNEQFF.

The table lists this clonotype with a count of one. This chain connects TRBV28 to TRBJ2-7; 9 bases map to TRBD2. From germline, CDR1 is MDHEN and CDR2 SYDVKM. The CDR3 sequence is 16 residues long. V shed 2 bases and J 2 bases; nucleotides not matched to a gene: 7. CDR3 sequence reads: CASSLRETSGPYEQYF. CDR3 nucleotide sequence: TGTGCCAGCAGTTTACGGGAGACTAGCGGCCCCTACGAGCAGTACTTC.

V and J are TRBV18 and TRBJ2-7; D may be TRBD1 (6 bases). V dropped 3 bases and J dropped 7 bases, with 13 bases sitting between them. Per germline, CDR1 KGHSH and CDR2 LQKENI. This CDR3 spans 13 amino acids. Written as DNA, the CDR3 is TGTGCCAGCTCACCGAACAGGGCCGATGAGCAGTACTTC. Its protein is CASSPNRADEQYF.

This clonotype was observed many times. The genes are TRBV6-1 and TRBJ2-2; 7 positions agree with TRBD2. V lost 5 bases to trimming and J lost 2 bases; unmatched junction nucleotides: 5. The germline V gene has CDR1 MNHNS and CDR2 SASEGT. The CDR3 loop spans 15 amino acids. The DNA for the CDR3 is TGTGCCAGCAGTTATGCGGGAGTAAACACCGGGGAGCTGTTTTTT. This codes for CASSYAGVNTGELFF.

This clonotype occurred a few times. J is TRBJ2-7 and V is TRBV6-2 or TRBV6-3; D is perhaps TRBD1 (6 bases). CDR1 and CDR2 (germline): MNHEY, SVGEGT. This CDR3 has 18 residues. V dropped 7 bases and J dropped 3 bases, with 28 bases sitting between them. This CDR3 reads CASTRTLPRRTVNYEQYF. CDR3 nucleotide sequence: TGTGCCAGCACCCGAACTTTACCCAGAAGGACAGTTAACTACGAGCAGTACTTC.

On this clonotype: A much more abundant neighbour one base away suggests this may be a read error. J is TRBJ1-1 and V is TRBV27; TRBD1 might be the D (6 bases). Germline V gene data show CDR1 as MNHEY and CDR2 as SMNVEV (reference sequence). CDR3 length: 14 residues. The CDR3 is CASSSGGHFTGAFF. The CDR3, as DNA: TGTGCCAGCAGTTCCGGGGGGCACTTCACTGGAGCTTTCTTT.

The chain has TRBV4-1 and TRBJ2-3; D unresolved. This CDR3 is built from 13 residues. Germline-derived CDR1 and CDR2 are MGHRA and YSYEKL. Trimming took off 6 bases at V and 2 bases at J, with 9 bases between the two ends. Here the CDR3 reads CASRLQPTDTQYF. The CDR3 coding sequence is TGCGCCAGCAGACTTCAGCCCACAGATACGCAGTATTTT.

The J gene is TRBJ1-4, the V gene TRBV15; D remains unclear. This CDR3 has 14 residues. The V and J ends lost 3 bases and 8 bases respectively, with 13 bases between them. The germline V gene encodes CDR1 LNHNV and CDR2 YYDKDF (reference sequence). The CDR3 spells CATSRSTAEEKLFF. The CDR3 nucleotides read TGTGCCACCAGCAGGAGCACAGCGGAGGAAAAACTGTTTTTT.

This clonotype was counted between two and nine times. The CDR3 bases are TGCAGTGCTCGACCAACCGATGAGCAGTTCTTC. Its translation is CSARPTDEQFF. J is TRBJ2-1 and V is TRBV20-1, with no clear D. Germline CDR1 DFQATT, CDR2 SNEGSKA (reference sequence). V dropped 5 bases and J dropped 8 bases, with 10 bases sitting between them. The CDR3 is made up of 11 amino acids.

Comments on this clonotype: A much larger clone sits a single nucleotide away, making a read error possible. This chain links TRBV28 with TRBJ1-2; D ambiguous. The CDR3 covers 15 residues. Germline CDR1 and CDR2: MDHEN and SYDVKM. The V and J ends lost 3 bases and 4 bases respectively, with 15 bases between them. The CDR3 DNA follows: TGTGCCAGCAGTTTGACCCCGGGGAGAGGCTATGGCTACACCTTC. This translates into CASSLTPGRGYGYTF.

This clonotype was counted a few times. The CDR3 sequence: CASMETGNYEQYF. DNA for the CDR3: TGTGCCAGCATGGAGACAGGAAACTACGAGCAGTACTTC. V and J are TRBV2 and TRBJ2-7, with TRBD1 as a possible D gene (6 bases). CDR1 and CDR2 from the germline V gene are SNHLY and FYNNEI. The CDR3 is made up of 13 amino acids. With 7 bases removed from V and 3 bases from J, the gap between germline ends came to 13 bases. Based on the CDR3 plus reference TRBV2 and TRBJ2-7, the full variable domain is EPEVTQTPSHQVTQMGQEVILRCVPISNHLYFYWYRQILGQKVEFLVSFYNNEISEKSEIFDDQFSVERPDGSNFTLKIRSTKLEDSAMYFCASMETGNYEQYFGPGTRLTVT.

As concerns this clonotype: One end of the junction varies from germline; a read error may be responsible. V and J are TRBV11-2 and TRBJ2-1; 8 positions agree with TRBD2. The CDR3 loop spans 15 amino acids. Germline values: CDR1 SGHAT, CDR2 FQNNGV. CDR3 in amino acids: CANSLELAAINEQFF. In nucleotides, the CDR3 is TGTGCCAACAGCTTAGAACTAGCGGCAATCAATGAGCAGTTCTTC.

This clonotype came up many times. The gene calls are TRBV20-1 and TRBJ2-1, with D maybe TRBD1 (6 bases). CDR3 length: 11 residues. V lost 6 bases, J lost 9 bases, and 12 bases lay in between. Germline lookup yields CDR1 DFQATT and CDR2 SNEGSKA (reference sequence). The CDR3 sequence is CSAGATGEQFF. The CDR3 DNA reads as TGCAGTGCGGGGGCGACGGGTGAGCAGTTCTTC.

In this sample, this clonotype turned up a few times. The V gene is TRBV20-1, the J gene TRBJ2-3; D unclear. The CDR3 extends over 12 amino acids. CDR1 is DFQATT, CDR2 SNEGSKA, per germline (reference sequence). Deletions cut 6 bases from V and 2 bases from J, with 9 bases between. The CDR3 sequence is CSALVYTDTQYF. The CDR3 DNA sequence: TGCAGTGCCCTTGTGTACACAGATACGCAGTATTTT.

V gene TRBV20-1 combines with J gene TRBJ2-1; 9 nucleotides agree with TRBD2. Trimming removed 5 bases from V and 3 bases from J; junction bases left unmatched: 8. Germline assignment: CDR1 DFQATT and CDR2 SNEGSKA (reference sequence). The CDR3 has 15 amino acids. DNA for the CDR3: TGCAGTGCTCCCCGGCTAGCGGGAAGCTACAATGAGCAGTTCTTC. This gives the protein CSAPRLAGSYNEQFF.

As for this clonotype: A much larger clone lies a single base off, so this may be a read error. The chain has TRBV27 and TRBJ2-7; perhaps TRBD1 as D (5 bases). The germline V and J ends were trimmed by 5 bases and 4 bases, with 18 bases remaining between them. The CDR3 extends over 15 amino acids. CDR1 and CDR2 (germline): MNHEY, SMNVEV (reference sequence). CDR3 in amino acids: CASSPSTVFGYEQYF. The CDR3 region has the DNA TGTGCCAGCAGTCCATCGACAGTCTTCGGGTACGAGCAGTACTTC.

This clonotype was detected ten times or more. V is TRBV27 and J is TRBJ1-1, with D maybe TRBD1 (5 bases). CDR3 length equals 14 residues. Germline assignment: CDR1 MNHEY and CDR2 SMNVEV (reference sequence). The V gene lost 2 bases and the J gene lost 6 bases, with 13 bases spanning the gap. Written as DNA, the CDR3 is TGTGCCAGCAGTTTAGCAGGGTTGAGGGCTGAAGCTTTCTTT. It yields the protein CASSLAGLRAEAFF.